Each of the 20 T cell receptor beta chains below was sequenced from the same sample in a study of cytomegalovirus exposure and HLA in healthy donors. PCR amplification relied on 60 Vbeta primers (plus 13 Jbeta primers). Clones were sequenced by immunoSEQ multiplex PCR, and TCRdb holds only the in-frame ones, with some missing. Among roughly 230,000 clones listed, roughly 78% were seen once. The sequenced sample consisted of PBMCs. Every receptor here comes from a boy aged 5-17 years in good health and CMV-seronegative.

The chain employs TRBV6-1 and TRBJ2-1; 10 bases fit TRBD1. Germline CDR1 reads MNHNS; CDR2 reads SASEGT. This CDR3 comprises 16 residues. The trim removed 2 bases at V and 10 bases at J, leaving 11 bases unmatched. The CDR3 loop reads CASSERGQGLGREQFF. CDR3 sequence (DNA): TGTGCCAGCAGTGAACGGGGACAGGGGCTGGGTAGGGAGCAGTTCTTC.

V gene TRBV15 combines with J gene TRBJ1-1; D is undetermined. V lost 5 bases, J lost 3 bases, and 10 bases lay in between. Germline loops: CDR1 LNHNV, CDR2 YYDKDF (reference sequence). The CDR3 is made up of 13 amino acids. The CDR3 loop is CATSLLGYTEAFF. As DNA, the CDR3 is TGTGCCACCAGCTTACTCGGGTACACTGAAGCTTTCTTT.

V usage is TRBV4-1 and J usage is TRBJ1-2; TRBD1 agrees at 9 bases. The germline V gene encodes CDR1 MGHRA and CDR2 YSYEKL. This CDR3 is built from 14 residues. With V trimmed by 4 bases and J by 7 bases, 7 bases remained unmatched. The DNA of the CDR3 is TGCGCCAGCAGCCGGACACAGGGGGCGCTTGGCTACACCTTC. Protein: CASSRTQGALGYTF.

This clone was detected a few times. The chain combines TRBV5-6 with TRBJ2-2; 10 bases line up with TRBD1. This CDR3 has 15 amino acids. Losses at the gene ends were 3 bases for V and 1 base for J; bases not matched to a gene: 0. Germline CDR1 SGHDT, CDR2 YYEEEE. The CDR3 bases are TGTGCCAGCAGCTGGGACAGGGGGAACACCGGGGAGCTGTTTTTT. Its protein is CASSWDRGNTGELFF.

The chain joins TRBV4-1 to TRBJ1-2, with TRBD1 matching over 10 bases. V dropped 9 bases and J dropped 5; count of bases not matched to a gene: 9. Germline V gene lookup returns CDR1 MGHRA and CDR2 YSYEKL. The CDR3 covers 14 residues. The CDR3 DNA reads TGCGCCAGTACCTCGACAGGGGGCGGTTATGGCTACACCTTC. Protein product: CASTSTGGGYGYTF.

This clone appeared a single time. The chain carries TRBV5-1 and TRBJ2-5, with 9 bases identical to TRBD1. The J call may be incorrect, as the DNA end agrees better with TRBJ2-7. Germline lookup yields CDR1 SGHRS and CDR2 YFSETQ. CDR3 size: 14 residues. The CDR3, as DNA: TGCGCCAGCAGCTTGGACAGGGGGCCTATCGAGCAGTACTTC. Translation: CASSLDRGPIEQYF.

CDR3 protein: CASSQVSGGVYNEQFF. The CDR3 region has the DNA TGCGCCAGCAGCCAAGTCAGCGGGGGGGTTTACAATGAGCAGTTCTTC. V gene TRBV4-1 combines with J gene TRBJ2-1, with TRBD2 identical over 10 bases. This CDR3 has 16 residues. Per germline, CDR1 MGHRA and CDR2 YSYEKL. J lost 4 bases, V lost 1 base, and 4 bases had no gene match.

The chain uses TRBV25-1 and TRBJ2-3; D is perhaps TRBD2 (7 bases). Trimming pared 1 base from V and 5 bases from J, leaving 13 bases between. The CDR3 extends over 15 amino acids. CDR1 is MGHDK, CDR2 SYGVNS, per germline. In DNA, the CDR3 is TGTGCCAGCAGTGAATGGGGGGGGCGAGGAGATACGCAGTATTTT. This sequence encodes CASSEWGGRGDTQYF.

The CDR3 sequence: CASSPRTGFTGELFF. The CDR3 nucleotides are TGTGCCAGCAGCCCCCGGACGGGGTTCACCGGGGAGCTGTTTTTT. The genes are TRBV7-3 and TRBJ2-2, with D perhaps TRBD2 (5 bases). Germline V CDR1 and CDR2: SGHTA, FQGTGA. The CDR3 loop spans 15 amino acids. V was pared by 5 bases and J by 4 bases, with 14 bases between.

V usage is TRBV11-3 and J usage is TRBJ2-3, with TRBD2 matching 13 bases. Germline V lookup: CDR1 SGHNT, CDR2 YENEEA. The CDR3 is 16 amino acids. V shed 5 bases, J shed 5 bases, and the junction held 7 bases outside the gene matches. As DNA, the CDR3 is TGTGCCAGCAGCCAACTAGCGGGGGGGCAAGTAGATACGCAGTATTTT. It encodes CASSQLAGGQVDTQYF. The full variable domain, its missing parts supplied by reference TRBV11-3 and TRBJ2-3, is EAGVVQSPRYKIIEKKQPVAFWCNPISGHNTLYWYLQNLGQGPELLIRYENEEAVDDSQLPKDRFSAERLKGVDSTLKIQPAELGDSAVYLCASSQLAGGQVDTQYFGPGTRLTVL.

The chain links TRBV27 to TRBJ1-5, with no clear D. The CDR3 consists of 14 residues. Germline CDR1 and CDR2: MNHEY and SMNVEV (reference sequence). V was cut by 4 bases and J by 5 bases, with 12 bases left in between. In DNA form, the CDR3 reads TGTGCCAGCAGTTCGACTTCGGCCTATCAGCCCCAGCATTTT. It encodes CASSSTSAYQPQHF.

The chain links TRBV7-8 to TRBJ2-2, with a weak D call TRBD2 (5 bases). The CDR3 spans 14 residues. V lost 3 bases and J lost 5, with 10 bases in between. Per the germline V gene, CDR1 is SGHVS and CDR2 is FQNEAQ. CDR3 loop: CASSFGRRTGELFF. The CDR3 DNA follows: TGTGCCAGCAGCTTCGGCCGGAGGACCGGGGAGCTGTTTTTT. Supplemented by reference TRBV7-8 and TRBJ2-2, the full variable domain reads GAGVSQSPRYKVAKRGQDVALRCDPISGHVSLFWYQQALGQGPEFLTYFQNEAQLDKSGLPSDRFFAERPEGSVSTLKIQRTQQEDSAVYLCASSFGRRTGELFFGEGSRLTVL.

This chain joins TRBV5-1 and TRBJ1-2, with 11 bases fitting TRBD1. CDR3 length: 15 residues. V was pared by 1 base and J by 7 bases, with 6 bases of the junction left unmatched. CDR1 and CDR2 (germline): SGHRS, YFSETQ. The CDR3 DNA reads TGCGCCAGCAGCTTGTTCGGACAGGGGGCAGGTGGCTACACCTTC. It specifies CASSLFGQGAGGYTF.

CDR3 bases: TGTGCCAGCAGCTGGGGTACAGGGGGCGCTTACAATGAGCAGTTCTTC. It codes for CASSWGTGGAYNEQFF. The V gene is TRBV5-6, the J gene TRBJ2-1, with 9 nucleotides matching TRBD1. Germline loops: CDR1 SGHDT, CDR2 YYEEEE. The length of the CDR3 is 16 residues. The ends lost 3 bases at V and 4 bases at J; junction bases unmatched: 8.

As to this clone: Distinct nucleotide sequences in the sample also encode this CDR3. This rearrangement joins TRBV2 to TRBJ2-2; 12 nucleotides match TRBD2. Trimming at V came to 5 bases and at J to 5 bases, leaving 3 bases not matched to a gene. The CDR3 is 15 residues long. The germline CDR1 and CDR2 sequences are SNHLY and FYNNEI. The CDR3 DNA sequence: TGTGCCAGCAGTTCCGGGACTAGCGGGACCGGGGAGCTGTTTTTT. Residues: CASSSGTSGTGELFF.

The chain combines TRBV5-1 with TRBJ1-6, with 9 nucleotides matching TRBD1. Germline V gives CDR1 SGHRS, CDR2 YFSETQ. V gave up 0 bases and J gave up 9 bases; unmatched junction bases: 1. CDR3 length: 14 amino acids. In DNA form, the CDR3 reads TGCGCCAGCAGCTTGGGACAGGGGGGTTCACCCCTCCACTTT. It yields the protein CASSLGQGGSPLHF.

The rearrangement joins TRBV19 to TRBJ2-7; 9 nucleotides line up with TRBD1. The trim removed 5 bases at V and 5 bases at J, leaving 7 bases unmatched. The germline V gene encodes CDR1 LNHDA and CDR2 SQIVND (reference sequence). CDR3 length: 14 residues. The CDR3 DNA reads TGTGCCAGTAGTGTCCGGGACAGGGCCCACGAGCAGTACTTC. Its translation is CASSVRDRAHEQYF.

The chain uses TRBV6-5 and TRBJ2-5, with a weak D call TRBD1 (5 bases). Judging by the DNA end, TRBJ2-7 fits better; the J call may be wrong. Germline V gene lookup returns CDR1 MNHEY and CDR2 SVGAGI. The length of the CDR3 is 15 residues. In nucleotides, the CDR3 is TGTGCCAGCAGGCAGGGTGTGGAGAGCTCCTACGAGCAGTACTTC. It yields the protein CASRQGVESSYEQYF.

The V gene is TRBV30, the J gene TRBJ1-2, with TRBD1 matching 7 bases. Trimming cost V 0 bases and J 4 bases; bases outside gene matches: 8. The germline V gene encodes CDR1 GTSNPN and CDR2 SVGIG (reference sequence). The CDR3 runs to 15 residues. The DNA of the CDR3 is TGTGCCTGGAGTGTAGGGGCAGGGGGAGGCTATGGCTACACCTTC. Translating it yields CAWSVGAGGGYGYTF.

As regards this clone: The same CDR3 can be traced to other DNA sequences in this sample. The rearrangement joins TRBV30 to TRBJ1-1; 9 positions match TRBD1. V shed 4 bases, J shed 0 bases, and the junction held 0 bases outside the gene matches. Germline V gives CDR1 GTSNPN, CDR2 SVGIG (reference sequence). The CDR3 is 13 residues long. CDR3 residues: CAWNRGLNTEAFF. For the CDR3, the DNA is TGTGCCTGGAACAGGGGGCTGAACACTGAAGCTTTCTTT.